The subject of this entry is one T cell receptor beta chain. J lost 0 bases, V lost 8 bases, and 16 bases had no gene match. Germline CDR1 LNHNV, CDR2 YYDKDF (reference sequence). The CDR3 length is 20 residues. The sample is drawn from a study of shared clonotypes between healthy human individuals. CD45RO-negative cells were positively selected for CCR7, leaving out terminally differentiated effector memory CD45RA+ cells. TCRdb's copy holds only in-frame clones and misses some; the assay was immunoSEQ multiplex PCR. This sample yields around 1.9 million clones, of which 93% are seen a single time; more than 1.5% belongs to the top ten.

The source material was naive CD8+ T cells from PBMCs. The clonotype was recovered from a man younger than 35 in good health. Some clones in this sample may be carry-over from other donors' samples. The chain carries TRBV15 and TRBJ2-6; 10 bases are a match to TRBD1. CDR3 DNA sequence: TGTGCCACCGCCAAAGGGAGGTGGGGACAGGGGATCTCTGGGGCCAACGTCCTGACTTTC. Protein sequence: CATAKGRWGQGISGANVLTF.